One sample yielded the 32 T cell receptor beta chains listed below, sequenced in a study of early T cells in non-severe SARS-CoV-2 infection. TCRdb reprocessed the 5' RACE reads via MiXCR and lists one record per CDR3 protein. The data show 97,000 or so distinct CDR3 sequences, with around 10% seen just once and roughly 4.5% held by the top ten. This specimen consisted of whole blood, obtained at baseline. The source is an adult who was a healthcare worker with PCR-confirmed SARS-CoV-2 infection or an uninfected control (not recorded which).

The V and J genes are TRBV20-1 and TRBJ2-7; 7 bases align to TRBD2. J gave up 0 bases and V 3 bases, and 8 bases lay outside the gene matches. This CDR3 contains 15 residues. Germline CDR1 and CDR2: DFQATT and SNEGSKA (reference sequence). The DNA of the CDR3 is TGCAGTGCTAGGTCCCCAGGCGGGAGCTCCTACGAGCAGTACTTC. This codes for CSARSPGGSSYEQYF.

The chain employs TRBV29-1 and TRBJ1-2, with 9 bases that match TRBD1. Germline CDR1 is SQVTM and CDR2 is ANQGSEA. With V trimmed by 7 bases and J by 6 bases, 12 bases remained unmatched. The CDR3 is 14 residues long. The CDR3 DNA sequence: TGCAGCGCAACAGACAGGGGGGAAGTCGATGGCTACACCTTC. Protein: CSATDRGEVDGYTF.

This clonotype came up a few times. This rearrangement joins TRBV6-5 to TRBJ2-3, with 7 bases aligning to TRBD1. The CDR3 loop spans 14 amino acids. V was clipped by 2 bases and J by 4 bases; unmatched bases: 3. The germline CDR1 and CDR2 sequences are MNHEY and SVGAGI. CDR3 nucleotide sequence: TGTGCCAGCAGTTACAGGGGGCGCCCAGATACGCAGTATTTT. It specifies CASSYRGRPDTQYF.

This chain joins TRBV29-1 and TRBJ1-1; D is perhaps TRBD1 (5 bases). Per germline, CDR1 SQVTM and CDR2 ANQGSEA. There are 12 residues in the CDR3. The germline V and J ends were trimmed by 4 bases and 2 bases, with 8 bases remaining between them. Here the CDR3 DNA reads TGCAGCGTTGGCAGGGAAAACACTGAAGCTTTCTTT. It codes for CSVGRENTEAFF.

The J gene is TRBJ2-2, the V gene TRBV30; 11 bases agree with TRBD2. The CDR3 totals 19 residues. Germline V gene lookup returns CDR1 GTSNPN and CDR2 SVGIG (reference sequence). V trimming: 2 bases; J trimming: 0 bases; junction bases outside the gene matches: 11. CDR3 in DNA: TGTGCCTGGAGTTGGTCTTGGGGACTAGCGGACTCGAACACCGGGGAGCTGTTTTTT. As protein: CAWSWSWGLADSNTGELFF.

V gene TRBV4-2 combines with J gene TRBJ1-2; no definite D call. This CDR3 is built from 15 residues. Germline V gene sequence: CDR1 LGHNA, CDR2 YNFKEQ. The V end was cut by 7 bases, the J end by 0 bases, with 15 bases between. In DNA form, the CDR3 reads TGTGCCAGCACCCCGAGTGAAGGACCTAACTATGGCTACACCTTC. Translated: CASTPSEGPNYGYTF.

This clonotype was recorded at least ten times. The J gene is TRBJ2-7, the V gene TRBV6-1, with D perhaps matching TRBD1 (5 bases). The CDR3 is 13 amino acids. Looked up from germline, CDR1 is MNHNS and CDR2 is SASEGT. Trimming removed 1 base from V and 11 bases from J, with 15 bases in between. CDR3 protein: CASSEGDLGVEYF. CDR3 nucleotide sequence: TGTGCCAGCAGTGAAGGGGATTTAGGGGTGGAGTACTTC.

This clonotype has more than one count but fewer than ten. V is TRBV19 and J is TRBJ1-4; TRBD1 is a possible D gene (6 bases). This CDR3 comprises 13 residues. Per the germline V gene, CDR1 is LNHDA and CDR2 is SQIVND (reference sequence). The V gene lost 8 bases and the J gene lost 0 bases, with 7 bases spanning the gap. The CDR3 protein is CASGTTTNEKLFF. CDR3 bases: TGTGCCAGTGGGACAACAACTAATGAAAAACTGTTTTTT.

This clonotype was seen a handful of times. The CDR3 loop is CASSDRRGGELFF. The DNA of the CDR3 is TGTGCCAGCAGTGACAGGCGGGGCGGGGAGCTGTTTTTT. The chain recombines TRBV25-1 with TRBJ2-2; possibly TRBD2 for D (6 bases). This CDR3 comprises 13 residues. Germline V gene sequence: CDR1 MGHDK, CDR2 SYGVNS. The V gene lost 3 bases and the J gene lost 7 bases, with 9 bases spanning the gap.

V is TRBV11-2 and J is TRBJ2-1; TRBD2 matches at 12 bases. This CDR3 spans 15 amino acids. Trimming cost V 3 bases and J 7 bases; bases outside gene matches: 4. Germline-derived CDR1 and CDR2 are SGHAT and FQNNGV. The CDR3 here is CASSLLAGGRNEQFF. The CDR3 bases are TGTGCCAGCAGCTTGCTAGCGGGGGGGCGGAATGAGCAGTTCTTC.

V usage is TRBV30 and J usage is TRBJ1-2; 7 nucleotides line up with TRBD1. This CDR3 spans 13 amino acids. V was pared by 4 bases and J by 4 bases, with 6 bases of the junction left unmatched. The germline V gene has CDR1 GTSNPN and CDR2 SVGIG (reference sequence). CDR3 DNA sequence: TGTGCCTGGAAGGACAGGCGATCCTATGGCTACACCTTC. Its protein is CAWKDRRSYGYTF.

The rearrangement joins TRBV11-2 to TRBJ2-2; D remains unclear. V lost 3 bases and J lost 2, with 7 bases in between. Germline V gene lookup returns CDR1 SGHAT and CDR2 FQNNGV. The CDR3 has 14 residues. CDR3 sequence: CASSFRVNTGELFF. The CDR3 DNA sequence: TGTGCCAGCAGCTTTCGGGTTAACACCGGGGAGCTGTTTTTT.

This chain joins TRBV29-1 and TRBJ2-3; 8 bases fit TRBD1. Trimming removed 6 bases from V and 4 bases from J; junction bases left unmatched: 9. The CDR3 consists of 14 residues. Germline V CDR1 and CDR2: SQVTM, ANQGSEA. As DNA, the CDR3 is TGCAGCGTGTACCCAGGGGGCAGAGCAGATACGCAGTATTTT. Translated: CSVYPGGRADTQYF.

CDR3: CSVENNRGRGQYF. The CDR3 nucleotides read TGCAGCGTTGAAAATAACAGGGGGCGCGGGCAGTACTTC. This chain uses TRBV29-1 with TRBJ2-7; TRBD1 agrees at 9 bases. The CDR3 is 13 residues long. Losses at the gene ends were 2 bases for V and 9 bases for J; bases not matched to a gene: 8. Per the germline V gene, CDR1 is SQVTM and CDR2 is ANQGSEA.

This clonotype has at least ten counts. V usage is TRBV29-1 and J usage is TRBJ1-1, with D perhaps TRBD1 (5 bases). Germline CDR1 is SQVTM and CDR2 is ANQGSEA. The CDR3 spans 13 residues. The ends were cut back, 6 bases at V and 2 bases at J, with 13 bases in the middle. DNA for the CDR3: TGCAGCGTGGCCCGACAGAAAAACACTGAAGCTTTCTTT. It is translated as CSVARQKNTEAFF.

This clonotype occurred many times. This chain joins TRBV7-3 and TRBJ2-1, with 7 bases aligning to TRBD2. V was clipped by 1 base and J by 5 bases; unmatched bases: 8. This CDR3 contains 16 residues. CDR1 and CDR2 from the germline V gene are SGHTA and FQGTGA. CDR3 DNA sequence: TGTGCCAGCAGCTTAAATTCAGCGGGGCTGGACAATGAGCAGTTCTTC. As protein: CASSLNSAGLDNEQFF.

The sample holds many counts of this clonotype. This chain connects TRBV6-2 or TRBV6-3 to TRBJ2-1, with 13 bases lining up with TRBD2. The germline CDR1 and CDR2 sequences are MNHEY and SVGEGT. V shed 2 bases and J 2 bases; nucleotides not matched to a gene: 9. CDR3 length: 19 amino acids. CDR3 nucleotides: TGTGCCAGCAGTTACCCTCCCGGACTAGCGGGAGACACCTACAATGAGCAGTTCTTC. This encodes CASSYPPGLAGDTYNEQFF.

The sample holds a few counts of this clonotype. The chain carries TRBV14 and TRBJ1-2; D is undetermined. This CDR3 is 14 amino acids long. Trimming took off 0 bases at V and 6 bases at J, with 11 bases between the two ends. Germline assignment: CDR1 SGHDN and CDR2 FVKESK. The chain's CDR3 is CASSQDPVTDGYTF. The CDR3 DNA sequence: TGTGCCAGCAGCCAAGATCCAGTTACGGATGGCTACACCTTC.

This chain joins TRBV6-2 or TRBV6-3 and TRBJ2-1; 12 bases map to TRBD2. V dropped 3 bases and J dropped 8; count of bases not matched to a gene: 8. This CDR3 spans 16 amino acids. Germline V gene lookup returns CDR1 MNHEY and CDR2 SVGEGT. The CDR3: CASSYGRLAGVDEQFF. The CDR3 DNA reads TGTGCCAGCAGTTATGGTCGACTAGCGGGAGTTGATGAGCAGTTCTTC.

This sequence joins TRBV5-4 and TRBJ2-3, with a weak D call TRBD2 (5 bases). Trimming took 4 bases from V and 0 from J, leaving 12 bases between them. Germline CDR1 and CDR2: SGHNT and YYREEE (reference sequence). The CDR3 totals 15 residues. The DNA for the CDR3 is TGTGCCAGCAGCCCCCGGACTGGAAGCACAGATACGCAGTATTTT. It encodes CASSPRTGSTDTQYF.

A remark on this clonotype: An end of the junction does not agree with germline; a read error may underlie this. The CDR3 nucleotides read TGTGCCAACAGCTCCTACCCAATACGGAGGGACAGCCTCTCCTACGAGCAGTACTTC. It codes for CANSSYPIRRDSLSYEQYF. The chain employs TRBV7-9 and TRBJ2-7; tentatively, D is TRBD1 (7 bases). Germline CDR1 reads SEHNR; CDR2 reads FQNEAQ (reference sequence). The CDR3 runs to 19 residues.

This clonotype was detected many times. The chain employs TRBV7-9 and TRBJ1-1; 11 positions agree with TRBD1. The CDR3 length is 17 residues. Germline V gene data show CDR1 as SEHNR and CDR2 as FQNEAQ (reference sequence). The V segment lost 5 bases and the J segment 1 base; nucleotides outside the gene matches: 9. As DNA, the CDR3 is TGTGCCAGCAGCACTAGGGGGACAGGGGGAGAGAACACTGAAGCTTTCTTT. This translates into CASSTRGTGGENTEAFF.

In this sample, this clonotype turned up a few times. The rearrangement joins TRBV24-1 to TRBJ1-2; 8 bases are shared with TRBD1. This CDR3 comprises 14 residues. Germline assignment: CDR1 KGHDR and CDR2 SFDVKD. Germline trimming cut 5 bases from V and 1 base from J; bases unmatched to any gene: 2. The CDR3 DNA reads as TGTGCCACCAGTGGAGGACAGGGTAACTATGGCTACACCTTC. Its protein product is CATSGGQGNYGYTF.

This clonotype was counted ten times or more. The chain employs TRBV7-9 and TRBJ1-2; D might be TRBD1 (6 bases). The CDR3 is 13 residues long. Per germline, CDR1 SEHNR and CDR2 FQNEAQ (reference sequence). Between the trimmed V and J ends, which lost 8 bases and 6 bases, there was a span of 16 bases. The CDR3 coding sequence is TGTGCCAGCGGAGTTACAGGGACGGATGGCTACACCTTC. Translation gives CASGVTGTDGYTF.

V gene TRBV29-1 combines with J gene TRBJ2-6, with a weak D call TRBD1 (6 bases). Germline CDR1 reads SQVTM; CDR2 reads ANQGSEA. The CDR3 is 15 residues long. Trimming took off 7 bases at V and 1 base at J, with 14 bases between the two ends. In DNA, the CDR3 is TGCAGCGCCGCGACAGGCCTGTCTGGGGCCAACGTCCTGACTTTC. Its translation is CSAATGLSGANVLTF.

This clonotype was seen repeatedly, ten times or more. The genes are TRBV12-3 or TRBV12-4 and TRBJ2-5, with TRBD1 identical over 8 bases. The CDR3 runs 15 residues. With V trimmed by 4 bases and J by 5 bases, 9 bases remained unmatched. This CDR3 is CASSYGQGAWETQYF. CDR3 sequence (DNA): TGTGCCAGCAGTTACGGGCAGGGGGCTTGGGAGACCCAGTACTTC.

This clonotype was seen many times. V is TRBV12-3 or TRBV12-4 and J is TRBJ1-5, with D tentatively TRBD1 (5 bases). CDR3 length: 14 residues. V dropped 5 bases and J dropped 7 bases, with 15 bases sitting between them. This chain's CDR3 is CASSTQGGGQPQHF. CDR3 DNA: TGTGCCAGCAGTACCCAGGGAGGCGGACAGCCCCAGCATTTT.

The table lists this clonotype with a few counts. This chain uses TRBV2 with TRBJ2-7; D unresolved. Germline values: CDR1 SNHLY, CDR2 FYNNEI. The V and J ends lost 6 bases and 6 bases respectively, with 15 bases between them. The CDR3 totals 13 residues. This CDR3 is CASSSGLVFEQYF. The CDR3 nucleotides are TGTGCCAGCAGCTCGGGTCTCGTCTTCGAGCAGTACTTC.

This clonotype was recorded at least ten times. The rearrangement links TRBV19 to TRBJ2-7, with 9 bases fitting TRBD1. V gave up 5 bases and J gave up 3 bases; unmatched junction bases: 11. CDR1 LNHDA and CDR2 SQIVND come from the germline V gene (reference sequence). The CDR3 has 16 amino acids. CDR3 nucleotides: TGTGCCAGTAGTGGACCGGGACAGGGAAAGAACTACGAGCAGTACTTC. Its protein is CASSGPGQGKNYEQYF. The variable domain in full, completed from reference TRBV19 and TRBJ2-7, reads DGGITQSPKYLFRKEGQNVTLSCEQNLNHDAMYWYRQDPGQGLRLIYYSQIVNDFQKGDIAEGYSVSREKKESFPLTVTSAQKNPTAFYLCASSGPGQGKNYEQYFGPGTRLTVT.

Worth noting for this clonotype: The CDR3 does not end in the conserved phenylalanine or tryptophan, so this is likely a read error. The chain links TRBV20-1 to TRBJ2-1, with 14 positions matching TRBD2. CDR3 length: 14 amino acids. The germline CDR1 and CDR2 sequences are DFQATT and SNEGSKA (reference sequence). V lost 3 bases to trimming and J lost 6 bases; unmatched junction nucleotides: 1. The CDR3 protein is CSARTSGGVNEQFS. In nucleotides, the CDR3 is TGCAGTGCTAGGACTAGCGGGGGGGTCAATGAGCAGTTCTCC.

This clonotype appeared a few times. DNA of the CDR3: TGTGCCAGCAGTTACCTTTTCGAGGACACCCCTGCCAGGCTGTTTTTT. Translation: CASSYLFEDTPARLFF. The gene calls are TRBV6-5 and TRBJ1-4; D may be TRBD1 (5 bases). V gave up 2 bases and J gave up 14 bases, with 24 bases separating them. Per germline, CDR1 MNHEY and CDR2 SVGAGI. CDR3 length equals 16 residues.

This clonotype was recorded at least ten times. The chain links TRBV13 to TRBJ1-3, with D unclear. This CDR3 region has 13 residues. Trimming removed 3 bases from V and 2 bases from J, with 5 bases in between. Germline assignment: CDR1 PRHDT and CDR2 FYEKMQ (reference sequence). CDR3 DNA: TGTGCCAGCAGCTTTGTGACTGGAAACACCATATATTTT. Amino acid sequence: CASSFVTGNTIYF. Full variable domain (outside the CDR3, taken from reference TRBV13 and TRBJ1-3): AAGVIQSPRHLIKEKRETATLKCYPIPRHDTVYWYQQGPGQDPQFLISFYEKMQSDKGSIPDRFSAQQFSDYHSELNMSSLELGDSALYFCASSFVTGNTIYFGEGSWLTVV.